The 17 T cell receptor beta chains presented below share a single source sample, sequenced in a study of blood T cell repertoires in COVID-19. Repertoires were generated with immunoSEQ multiplex PCR, while TCRdb's copy carries only in-frame clones and drops some. The repertoire holds about 49,000 clones, with 93% as singletons. What was sequenced was peripheral blood. The receptors originated from a man in his sixties with COVID-19, enrolled during active disease.

For the CDR3, the DNA is TGTGCCAGCAGTTACCTTGCGGGGATGAACACTGAAGCTTTCTTT. As protein: CASSYLAGMNTEAFF. V usage is TRBV6-5 and J usage is TRBJ1-1; D unresolved. Germline CDR1 is MNHEY and CDR2 is SVGAGI. The CDR3 consists of 15 residues. V was cut by 2 bases and J by 0 bases, with 10 bases left in between.

This chain links TRBV6-5 with TRBJ1-2; tentatively, D is TRBD1 (6 bases). The CDR3 has 14 amino acids. Germline CDR1 is MNHEY and CDR2 is SVGAGI. The V and J ends lost 2 bases and 7 bases respectively, with 14 bases between them. CDR3 nucleotide sequence: TGTGCCAGCAGTTACCGTACAGGGAGCCGTGGCTACACCTTC. This sequence encodes CASSYRTGSRGYTF.

The chain uses TRBV27 and TRBJ2-3, with 15 positions matching TRBD2. In germline, CDR1 is MNHEY, CDR2 SMNVEV (reference sequence). The V gene end was trimmed by 6 bases and the J gene end by 1 base; junction bases not matched to a gene: 5. This CDR3 comprises 17 residues. The CDR3 here is CASRGLAGGRGTDTQYF. CDR3 in DNA: TGTGCCAGCAGGGGACTAGCGGGGGGACGTGGCACAGATACGCAGTATTTT.

The chain recombines TRBV27 with TRBJ2-2; D gene uncertain. Per the germline V gene, CDR1 is MNHEY and CDR2 is SMNVEV (reference sequence). This CDR3 contains 16 residues. Trimming stripped 1 base from V and 4 bases from J, with 13 bases between. The CDR3 DNA follows: TGTGCCAGCAGTTTATTCTCCGGAGTGCGCACCGGGGAGCTGTTTTTT. It yields the protein CASSLFSGVRTGELFF.

This rearrangement joins TRBV6-1 to TRBJ1-2, with 9 nucleotides matching TRBD1. This CDR3 has 13 residues. The V segment lost 0 bases and the J segment 11 bases; nucleotides outside the gene matches: 4. Germline loops: CDR1 MNHNS, CDR2 SASEGT. DNA of the CDR3: TGTGCCAGCAGTGAAGCGGGACAGGGTGGTTACACCTTC. Its protein product is CASSEAGQGGYTF.

DNA for the CDR3: TGTGGAACTGCTACAGGCTCTGGAAACACCATATATTTT. Protein: CGTATGSGNTIYF. The chain is built from TRBV30 and TRBJ1-3, with D perhaps matching TRBD1 (5 bases). Germline V CDR1 and CDR2: GTSNPN, SVGIG (reference sequence). This CDR3 contains 13 residues.

J is TRBJ2-5 and V is TRBV7-8; the D is unclear. This CDR3 contains 14 residues. With 1 base removed from V and 5 bases from J, the gap between germline ends came to 11 bases. Germline-derived CDR1 and CDR2 are SGHVS and FQNEAQ. The CDR3 reads CASSLGGLRETQYF. CDR3 DNA sequence: TGTGCCAGCAGCTTAGGTGGGCTCCGGGAGACCCAGTACTTC.

The V call is TRBV2, the J call TRBJ2-7; 10 positions agree with TRBD1. Germline V gene data show CDR1 as SNHLY and CDR2 as FYNNEI. CDR3 length equals 14 residues. The V gene end was trimmed by 4 bases and the J gene end by 3 bases; junction bases not matched to a gene: 3. The CDR3 here is CASSARTGGYEQYF. Here the CDR3 DNA reads TGTGCCAGCAGTGCCCGGACAGGGGGCTACGAGCAGTACTTC.

V gene TRBV18 combines with J gene TRBJ1-6, with 8 bases that match TRBD1. The CDR3 sequence is 18 residues long. With V trimmed by 6 bases and J by 0 bases, 10 bases remained unmatched. CDR1 and CDR2 from the germline V gene are KGHSH and LQKENI. CDR3 in DNA: TGTGCCAGCTCTCAGAGGACAGGGAGGAGCTCCTATAATTCACCCCTCCACTTT. Protein product: CASSQRTGRSSYNSPLHF.

This clone was picked up one time. One end of the junction is discordant with germline, which a read error may explain. The chain links TRBV14 to TRBJ1-4; D unclear. The CDR3 spans 17 residues. Germline V lookup: CDR1 SGHDN, CDR2 FVKESK. As DNA, the CDR3 is TGTGCCAGCAGACAAGATAAGAGAGGAGCAACTAATGAAAAACTGTTTTTT. Residues: CASRQDKRGATNEKLFF. Using reference TRBV14 and TRBJ1-4 for the parts outside the CDR3, the full variable domain is EAGVTQFPSHSVIEKGQTVTLRCDPISGHDNLYWYRRVMGKEIKFLLHFVKESKQDESGMPNNRFLAERTGGTYSTLKVQPAELEDSGVYFCASRQDKRGATNEKLFFGSGTQLSVL.

V gene TRBV11-3 combines with J gene TRBJ2-7, with 7 bases fitting TRBD2. The CDR3 runs to 14 residues. The ends lost 5 bases at V and 3 bases at J; junction bases unmatched: 7. The germline V gene has CDR1 SGHNT and CDR2 YENEEA. CDR3 nucleotides: TGTGCCAGCAGCCTCCGTGGGGGGGACTACGAGCAGTACTTC. Amino acids: CASSLRGGDYEQYF.

V and J are TRBV7-2 and TRBJ2-3; no clear D gene. V was cut by 1 base and J by 2 bases, with 7 bases left in between. From germline, CDR1 is SGHTA and CDR2 FQGNSA. The CDR3 spans 14 residues. The CDR3 spells CASSLGRITDTQYF. The CDR3 DNA follows: TGTGCCAGCAGCTTAGGCAGGATCACAGATACGCAGTATTTT.

The V gene is TRBV5-5, the J gene TRBJ1-2, with D uncertain. CDR1 is SGHKS, CDR2 YYEKEE, per germline (reference sequence). V was trimmed by 0 bases and J by 2 bases, leaving 11 bases between them. The CDR3 is 15 residues long. Here the CDR3 reads CASSLVVPSNYGYTF. CDR3 in DNA: TGTGCCAGCAGCTTGGTGGTACCGAGCAACTATGGCTACACCTTC.

The genes are TRBV2 and TRBJ1-6, with TRBD1 matching 7 bases. Germline assignment: CDR1 SNHLY and CDR2 FYNNEI. There are 14 residues in the CDR3. V was pared by 5 bases and J by 5 bases, with 3 bases of the junction left unmatched. CDR3 in amino acids: CASSRDSNNSPLHF. CDR3 in DNA: TGTGCCAGCAGTCGGGACAGTAATAATTCACCCCTCCACTTT.

The chain joins TRBV4-1 to TRBJ2-1, with 10 positions matching TRBD2. The CDR3 loop spans 16 amino acids. V lost 0 bases to trimming and J lost 4 bases; unmatched junction nucleotides: 3. CDR1 is MGHRA, CDR2 YSYEKL, per germline. This chain's CDR3 is CASSQDYSGRYNEQFF. For the CDR3, the DNA is TGCGCCAGCAGCCAAGATTATAGCGGGAGGTACAATGAGCAGTTCTTC.

This chain joins TRBV30 and TRBJ2-3; D not resolved. Trimming left V 2 bases short and J 0 bases short, with 9 bases between. Germline V gives CDR1 GTSNPN, CDR2 SVGIG (reference sequence). The CDR3 extends over 14 amino acids. The DNA of the CDR3 is TGTGCCTGGAGTAAGACTTTAAGCACAGATACGCAGTATTTT. Translating it yields CAWSKTLSTDTQYF.

A single count supports this clone. The J gene is TRBJ1-1, the V gene TRBV18; a weak D match, TRBD1 (6 bases). Germline CDR1 and CDR2: KGHSH and LQKENI. The CDR3 totals 14 residues. Trimming took 3 bases from V and 4 from J, leaving 12 bases between them. The CDR3 nucleotides read TGTGCCAGCTCACCTCAAGGGGGGGCCACTGAAGCTTTCTTT. Translation gives CASSPQGGATEAFF.